The rows below give T cell receptor beta chains drawn from one sample of a study of siplizumab effects on memory and regulatory T cells. The protocol was immunoSEQ multiplex PCR, while the TCRdb copy is restricted to in-frame clones and leaves out a portion. The sample has about 100,000 clones, over 90% seen once. Material for sequencing was non-Treg CD4+ T cells sorted from blood. The receptor set was obtained from a human donor in good health. Both conserved end residues are trimmed from each CDR3. The D gene is left open where the match is weak.

d_call v_call cdr3_length cdr3_aa
TRBD1 TRBV6-4 12 ASRGTGANTEAF
. TRBV28 14 ASSLWVSGNTGELF
. TRBV9 14 ASSVGGHSASYEQY
TRBD2 TRBV6-1 11 ASREAGANVLT
TRBD1 TRBV29-1 10 SVRDRVTEAF
TRBD2 TRBV7-3 13 ASSLNGGSINEQY
. TRBV6-5 11 ASSFAGRNEQF
. TRBV18 14 ASSPLGDSFDYGYT
. TRBV2 10 ASRIGQLQAF
. TRBV19 11 ASNGGNNYGYT
. TRBV2 10 ASSAPESPLH
. TRBV18 13 ASSPGLDYTGELF
TRBD2 TRBV7-8 12 ASSLRLAAYEQY
. TRBV6-1 11 ASSEVLGTEAF
. TRBV5-1 15 ASSLAHRSSYNSPLH
. TRBV20-1 8 SVGEEPQH
TRBD1 TRBV10-2 14 ASRHRLGQGEETQY
TRBD1 TRBV19 12 ASSMRTGGQPQH
. TRBV14 12 ASSPSRGGFIQY
TRBD2 TRBV4-2 17 ASSLGVGLAGGSSYEQY
. TRBV18 12 ASSPASLGNEQF
. TRBV11-3 13 ASSFGRNSYNEQF
. TRBV6-1 12 ASSESYLGSGYT
. TRBV6-1 8 ASSDGQPS
TRBD1 TRBV7-9 12 ASSLGTGRAEAF
TRBD2 TRBV12-5 12 ASGSPGLVYEQY
TRBD1 TRBV28 11 ASNRDRGLGQY
. TRBV7-2 11 ASSLLNNQPQH
. TRBV19 13 ASSTPPGDTDTQY
. TRBV10-3 14 AISESGTGANYGYT
TRBD2 TRBV10-3 13 AISASRGREYEQY
. TRBV12-5 9 ASGATDTQY
. TRBV21-1 13 ASSTGQGACNEQF
. TRBV27 13 ASSLTSGTYNEQF
. TRBV16 10 ASSQSDKLGH
. TRBV7-9 11 ASSHYEGTEAF
. TRBV11-2 13 ASSSQGQGNEKLF
. TRBV27 15 ASSLSGRLVGTDTQY
. TRBV19 12 ASQRDQTTYEQY
TRBD2 TRBV5-4 13 ASRVTSGNSYEQY
. TRBV2 12 ASSAQVNNQPQH
. TRBV5-4 11 ASSLDYKETQY
. TRBV6-1 14 ASSASILGVGETQY
. TRBV4-2 10 ASSQITDTQY
TRBD1 TRBV5-1 12 ASSSDRAPDTQY
. TRBV9 15 ASSGNSGGFSYNEQF
. TRBV5-1 13 ASSPGALTQKGLF
TRBD1 TRBV19 16 ASSIERIRDRDNQPQH
TRBD1 TRBV7-3 11 ASRLGQADGYT
. TRBV6-6 12 ASKSYSGPYEQY
TRBD2 TRBV5-4 14 ASSTRLAGSTDTQY
. TRBV6-1 11 ASADRNTGELF
. TRBV11-2 11 ASSLAVSTEAF
TRBD1 TRBV28 15 ASSLRQGARANYGYT
TRBD1 TRBV5-6 12 ASSYNRGTGGYT
TRBD2 TRBV28 13 ASLSGLAGTGELF
. TRBV18 12 ASSLGAEQETQY